What follows describes a single T cell receptor beta chain. This sample stems from a study of glioma-infiltrating T cells after dendritic cell vaccination. For the study at large: Dendritic cell vaccination trial patients had either newly diagnosed or recurrent glioblastoma. Monocyte-derived dendritic cells, cultured 6 to 8 days with IL-4 and GM-CSF, were pulsed with autologous tumor lysate.

This CDR3 is built from 15 residues. The germline gives CDR1 SGHVS, CDR2 FNYEAQ. V was pared by 5 bases and J by 0 bases, with 5 bases of the junction left unmatched. Amplification used 60 V beta primers and 13 J beta primers. Sequenced by immunoSEQ multiplex PCR; TCRdb stores in-frame clones only, minus some. Among under 75,000 clones, approximately 81% were seen once, and the ten largest hold approximately 8.9%. Time point defined: after dendritic cell vaccination, including at tumor progression/relapse. Fresh-frozen tumor tissue and more than two years of survival data were available for all. The chain recombines TRBV7-6 with TRBJ2-7; 9 bases line up with TRBD1. The sequence was obtained from a human donor with glioblastoma. The sequencing used blood, collected after dendritic cell vaccination. CDR3 sequence: CASSPRTGASYEQYF. CDR3 in DNA: TGTGCCAGCAGCCCACGGACAGGGGCCTCCTACGAGCAGTACTTC.